Presented here are 8 T cell receptor beta chains from one specimen sequenced in a study of cytomegalovirus exposure and HLA in healthy donors. Using immunoSEQ multiplex PCR, the repertoire was profiled, and TCRdb retains in-frame clones only, with some absent. The sample has about 120,000 clones; about 88% are singletons. Material for sequencing was PBMCs. The receptors were sampled from a man aged 18-30 years in good health and CMV-seropositive.

This clone appeared once. V gene TRBV14 combines with J gene TRBJ2-5, with D maybe TRBD2 (6 bases). Germline V gene sequence: CDR1 SGHDN, CDR2 FVKESK. V was cut by 0 bases and J by 5 bases, with 13 bases left in between. CDR3 size: 15 residues. The DNA of the CDR3 is TGTGCCAGCAGCCAAGAGGGACTCCTGAAGGAGACCCAGTACTTC. This codes for CASSQEGLLKETQYF.

The chain is built from TRBV7-8 and TRBJ1-1, with a weak D call TRBD1 (6 bases). The CDR3 spans 18 residues. Germline-derived CDR1 and CDR2 are SGHVS and FQNEAQ. V was shortened by 0 bases and J by 3 bases, with 20 bases between the two germline ends. The CDR3 spells CASSLATGFKWYDTEAFF. The CDR3, as DNA: TGTGCCAGCAGCTTAGCCACAGGGTTTAAGTGGTACGACACTGAAGCTTTCTTT.

This sequence joins TRBV19 and TRBJ2-1; D is possibly TRBD2 (6 bases). CDR1 is LNHDA, CDR2 SQIVND, per germline (reference sequence). Trimming pared 6 bases from V and 3 bases from J, leaving 21 bases between. The CDR3 has 17 amino acids. The DNA for the CDR3 is TGTGCCAGTAGCCCAAGCTTCGGGACTCGGAACTACAATGAGCAGTTCTTC. It translates to CASSPSFGTRNYNEQFF.

This clone is categorized as large. The V gene is TRBV19, the J gene TRBJ2-3; D is perhaps TRBD1 (6 bases). V lost 2 bases and J 1 base, leaving 7 bases between the germline ends. This CDR3 is built from 14 residues. Germline CDR1 reads LNHDA; CDR2 reads SQIVND (reference sequence). The CDR3 DNA follows: TGTGCCAGTAGTATAAAGGGGGGCACAGATACGCAGTATTTT. This translates into CASSIKGGTDTQYF.

This clone was seen just once. The chain links TRBV7-2 to TRBJ1-1; D uncertain. The germline V and J ends were trimmed by 0 bases and 0 bases, with 5 bases remaining between them. This CDR3 spans 14 amino acids. CDR1 and CDR2 from the germline V gene are SGHTA and FQGNSA. The CDR3 sequence is CASSLAAVNTEAFF. Written as DNA, the CDR3 is TGTGCCAGCAGCTTAGCGGCCGTGAACACTGAAGCTTTCTTT.

The gene calls are TRBV5-1 and TRBJ1-6; D is perhaps TRBD1 (5 bases). The CDR3 contains 17 residues. The germline V gene encodes CDR1 SGHRS and CDR2 YFSETQ. V was clipped by 3 bases and J by 4 bases, with 17 bases between them. The CDR3 spells CASSSSGRGPYNSPLHF. The CDR3 DNA follows: TGCGCCAGCAGCTCGTCAGGGAGGGGACCTTATAATTCACCCCTCCACTTT.

This chain links TRBV5-1 with TRBJ1-4, with TRBD1 matching over 8 bases. V was clipped by 0 bases and J by 7 bases; unmatched bases: 2. This CDR3 spans 14 amino acids. Germline V CDR1 and CDR2: SGHRS, YFSETQ. The CDR3 DNA reads TGCGCCAGCAGCTTGGAAACAGGGGGTGAAAAACTGTTTTTT. Its protein product is CASSLETGGEKLFF. Combining the CDR3 with reference TRBV5-1 and TRBJ1-4 gives the whole variable domain KAGVTQTPRYLIKTRGQQVTLSCSPISGHRSVSWYQQTPGQGLQFLFEYFSETQRNKGNFPGRFSGRQFSNSRSEMNVSTLELGDSALYLCASSLETGGEKLFFGSGTQLSVL.

The chain employs TRBV29-1 and TRBJ1-1; TRBD1 is a possible D gene (6 bases). The V and J ends lost 7 bases and 8 bases respectively, with 17 bases between them. The CDR3 sequence is 12 residues long. Germline V gene lookup returns CDR1 SQVTM and CDR2 ANQGSEA. The CDR3 nucleotides are TGCAGCGCCTCGGACAGTCCGCAAGAAGCTTTCTTT. It specifies CSASDSPQEAFF.